This TCR beta chain stems from a study of shared clonotypes between healthy human individuals. Study results and limitations: The sole specimen, blood, was sampled, and tissue repertoires likely differ.

Germline V gene lookup returns CDR1 SGHAT and CDR2 FQNNGV. The CDR3 is 11 residues long. V was cut by 4 bases and J by 3 bases, with 2 bases left in between. As for this clone: Its antigen remains unknown.

Profiled with immunoSEQ multiplex PCR; TCRdb holds only in-frame clones, not every one. The repertoire holds 500,000 to 550,000 clones, with roughly 95% as singletons. Sequenced: naive CD4+ T cells sorted from blood. Stated subset: CD45RA+ positively selected. This sequence joins TRBV11-2 and TRBJ2-3, with no clear D. This clonotype was obtained from a woman in her 30s in good health. CDR3 bases: TGTGCCAGCAGCTGGACAGATACGCAGTATTTT. It translates to CASSWTDTQYF.